The 23 T cell receptor beta chains reported below all come from one sample, sequenced in a study of beta chain features in type 1 diabetes. Expressed TCRB transcripts were sequenced, since all the RNA that had been isolated was reverse transcribed. The protocol was immunoSEQ multiplex PCR, while the TCRdb copy is restricted to in-frame clones and leaves out a portion. The repertoire holds under 450,000 clones, with more than 12% as singletons. The source material was naive CD4+ T cells from blood. The receptors here all came from a woman between 18 and 29 years old in good health.

This rearrangement joins TRBV29-1 to TRBJ2-1; TRBD1 matches at 7 bases. The junction had 2 bases not matched to a gene; V was cut back by 5 bases and J by 4 bases. The CDR3 runs 12 residues. CDR1 is SQVTM and CDR2 is ANQGSEA in the germline V gene. The CDR3 DNA reads TGCAGCGTTAGGGGACAGTACAATGAGCAGTTCTTC. The encoded protein is CSVRGQYNEQFF.

The chain has TRBV15 and TRBJ1-5; D may be TRBD1 (5 bases). The CDR3 consists of 15 residues. Germline V gene data show CDR1 as LNHNV and CDR2 as YYDKDF (reference sequence). Trimming shortened V by 0 bases and J by 6 bases, and 12 bases separated the two germline ends. In DNA form, the CDR3 reads TGTGCCACCAGCAGAGAGGCTTTGGGGCTTCAGCCCCAGCATTTT. Its translation is CATSREALGLQPQHF.

The chain combines TRBV19 with TRBJ2-1, with no clear D. The CDR3 extends over 14 amino acids. Trimming shortened V by 4 bases and J by 3 bases, and 10 bases separated the two germline ends. CDR1 and CDR2 from the germline V gene are LNHDA and SQIVND (reference sequence). The chain's CDR3 is CASSNPTYYNEQFF. In DNA form, the CDR3 reads TGTGCCAGTAGTAACCCGACTTACTACAATGAGCAGTTCTTC.

CDR3 sequence reads: CASTLTSGVSYNEQFF. CDR3 bases: TGCGCCAGCACCTTAACTAGCGGGGTTTCCTACAATGAGCAGTTCTTC. This sequence joins TRBV5-1 and TRBJ2-1; 10 bases line up with TRBD2. With 6 bases clipped from V and 1 base from J, the junction kept 7 bases outside the gene matches. Germline values: CDR1 SGHRS, CDR2 YFSETQ. The CDR3 sequence is 16 residues long.

The genes are TRBV18 and TRBJ2-7, with 11 bases matching TRBD1. The trim removed 3 bases at V and 0 bases at J, leaving 1 base unmatched. The germline V gene encodes CDR1 KGHSH and CDR2 LQKENI. This CDR3 region has 15 residues. The CDR3 reads CASSPDRGLSYEQYF. The CDR3 DNA sequence: TGTGCCAGCTCACCGGACAGGGGGCTCTCCTACGAGCAGTACTTC. Based on the CDR3 plus reference TRBV18 and TRBJ2-7, the full variable domain is NAGVMQNPRHLVRRRGQEARLRCSPMKGHSHVYWYRQLPEEGLKFMVYLQKENIIDESGMPKERFSAEFPKEGPSILRIQQVVRGDSAAYFCASSPDRGLSYEQYFGPGTRLTVT.

This clone was seen only a few times. The genes are TRBV9 and TRBJ2-3; 10 bases fit TRBD2. V shed 1 base and J 4 bases; nucleotides not matched to a gene: 3. The CDR3 consists of 15 residues. Germline-derived CDR1 and CDR2 are SGDLS and YYNGEE. For the CDR3, the DNA is TGTGCCAGCAGCGTACCTAGCGGGAGCTCAGATACGCAGTATTTT. Translated: CASSVPSGSSDTQYF.

The genes are TRBV27 and TRBJ2-1; no reliable D call. Trimming pared 5 bases from V and 8 bases from J, leaving 13 bases between. The germline V gene has CDR1 MNHEY and CDR2 SMNVEV (reference sequence). This CDR3 has 13 residues. Here the CDR3 DNA reads TGTGCCAGCAGTCCCCCCGGAGCAGATGAGCAGTTCTTC. Translated: CASSPPGADEQFF.

The V and J genes are TRBV6-6 and TRBJ2-1; 7 bases line up with TRBD2. The CDR3 sequence is 13 residues long. With V trimmed by 2 bases and J by 10 bases, 5 bases remained unmatched. Germline V gene sequence: CDR1 MNHNY, CDR2 SVGAGI (reference sequence). CDR3 protein: CASSYVVGGEQFF. The CDR3, as DNA: TGTGCCAGCAGTTACGTCGTGGGGGGGGAGCAGTTCTTC.

The rearrangement joins TRBV11-2 to TRBJ2-6; TRBD2 matches at 7 bases. The V segment lost 4 bases and the J segment 4 bases; nucleotides outside the gene matches: 10. Germline assignment: CDR1 SGHAT and CDR2 FQNNGV. This CDR3 is 17 amino acids long. The CDR3 DNA reads TGTGCCAGCAGCTCCGGGACTATCCCCCGGGGGGCCAACGTCCTGACTTTC. Its protein product is CASSSGTIPRGANVLTF.

CDR3 bases: TGTGCCAGCAGTTCCACTAGCGGGCGATGGGAAGAGTACTTC. Translated, it gives CASSSTSGRWEEYF. The rearrangement uses TRBV27 and TRBJ2-5, with 9 bases matching TRBD2. The trim removed 4 bases at V and 12 bases at J, leaving 12 bases unmatched. The CDR3 loop spans 14 amino acids. Germline CDR1 and CDR2: MNHEY and SMNVEV (reference sequence).

This clone was recorded a few times. This sequence joins TRBV10-3 and TRBJ2-7; 8 positions agree with TRBD1. After removal of 8 bases from V and 3 bases from J, the junction contained 3 bases not matched to a gene. The germline CDR1 and CDR2 sequences are ENHRY and SYGVKD. This CDR3 region has 12 residues. DNA of the CDR3: TGTGCCATCCGGGACAGGCGCTACGAGCAGTACTTC. This translates into CAIRDRRYEQYF.

The sample holds a few counts of this clone. The chain links TRBV5-1 to TRBJ2-1; D may be TRBD1 (5 bases). CDR3 length: 14 residues. V was cut by 1 base and J by 3 bases, with 8 bases left in between. Germline CDR1 is SGHRS and CDR2 is YFSETQ. The CDR3 sequence: CASSLSQGYNEQFF. The CDR3, as DNA: TGCGCCAGCAGCTTGTCCCAGGGCTACAATGAGCAGTTCTTC.

This clone was observed a handful of times. The CDR3 DNA is TGTGCCAGCAGTGACCCGGGACAGGGGAGCGGGGAGCTGTTTTTT. This gives the protein CASSDPGQGSGELFF. The genes are TRBV25-1 and TRBJ2-2, with 10 bases matching TRBD1. The length of the CDR3 is 15 residues. CDR1 MGHDK and CDR2 SYGVNS come from the germline V gene. Losses at the gene ends were 3 bases for V and 7 bases for J; bases not matched to a gene: 5.

J is TRBJ2-1 and V is TRBV30; 15 bases are shared with TRBD2. V lost 0 bases, J lost 0 bases, and 12 bases stayed unmatched. Germline values: CDR1 GTSNPN, CDR2 SVGIG (reference sequence). This CDR3 region has 21 residues. The CDR3 loop reads CAWSVQASGTSGRSSYNEQFF. Here the CDR3 DNA reads TGTGCCTGGAGTGTACAGGCCTCCGGGACTAGCGGGAGGAGCTCCTACAATGAGCAGTTCTTC. Full variable domain (remainder filled in from reference TRBV30 and TRBJ2-1): SQTIHQWPATLVQPVGSPLSLECTVEGTSNPNLYWYRQAAGRGLQLLFYSVGIGQISSEVPQNLSASRPQDRQFILSSKKLLLSDSGFYLCAWSVQASGTSGRSSYNEQFFGPGTRLTVL.

This rearrangement joins TRBV6-6 to TRBJ2-5; TRBD2 matches 10 bases. This CDR3 has 14 amino acids. After removal of 11 bases from V and 5 bases from J, the junction contained 11 bases not matched to a gene. From germline, CDR1 is MNHNY and CDR2 SVGAGI (reference sequence). The CDR3 spells CAYSASGGFETQYF. In DNA form, the CDR3 reads TGTGCCTACTCGGCTAGCGGGGGCTTTGAGACCCAGTACTTC.

This clone was found a few times. The CDR3 DNA is TGTGCCAGCAGCTTTGGACAATACAATGAGCAGTTCTTC. This encodes CASSFGQYNEQFF. V and J are TRBV7-9 and TRBJ2-1, with D maybe TRBD1 (5 bases). V shed 3 bases and J shed 4 bases, with 7 bases lying between them. The CDR3 has 13 amino acids. Germline V lookup: CDR1 SEHNR, CDR2 FQNEAQ (reference sequence). The whole variable domain, remainder taken from reference TRBV7-9 and TRBJ2-1, is DTGVSQNPRHKITKRGQNVTFRCDPISEHNRLYWYRQTLGQGPEFLTYFQNEAQLEKSRLLSDRFSAERPKGSFSTLEIQRTEQGDSAMYLCASSFGQYNEQFFGPGTRLTVL.

The chain employs TRBV7-9 and TRBJ2-5; 7 positions match TRBD1. Trimming took 3 bases from V and 2 from J; bases not matched to a gene: 6. Per the germline V gene, CDR1 is SEHNR and CDR2 is FQNEAQ (reference sequence). CDR3 size: 15 residues. CDR3 sequence (DNA): TGTGCCAGCAGCTTCCACCGGGACAGACAAGAGACCCAGTACTTC. This gives the protein CASSFHRDRQETQYF.

J is TRBJ2-1 and V is TRBV15; 7 bases align to TRBD2. With V trimmed by 1 base and J by 5 bases, 17 bases remained unmatched. CDR3 length equals 19 residues. Germline lookup yields CDR1 LNHNV and CDR2 YYDKDF (reference sequence). Here the CDR3 reads CATSRGSGVAGAKHNEQFF. The DNA of the CDR3 is TGTGCCACCAGCAGAGGATCCGGAGTTGCGGGAGCTAAGCACAATGAGCAGTTCTTC. The whole variable domain, filled in from reference TRBV15 and TRBJ2-1, reads DAMVIQNPRYQVTQFGKPVTLSCSQTLNHNVMYWYQQKSSQAPKLLFHYYDKDFNNEADTPDNFQSRRPNTSFCFLDIRSPGLGDTAMYLCATSRGSGVAGAKHNEQFFGPGTRLTVL.

In its sample, this clone was seen a few times. The V and J genes are TRBV25-1 and TRBJ1-2; TRBD1 aligns across 7 bases. This CDR3 has 14 amino acids. J was trimmed by 2 bases and V by 6 bases; bases with no gene match: 6. The germline gives CDR1 MGHDK, CDR2 SYGVNS. This CDR3 is CASSLRGQNYGYTF. CDR3 coding DNA: TGTGCCAGCAGCCTGCGGGGACAGAACTATGGCTACACCTTC.

V usage is TRBV28 and J usage is TRBJ2-2; the D is unclear. Germline CDR1 and CDR2: MDHEN and SYDVKM. CDR3 length: 14 residues. Deletions cut 2 bases from V and 10 bases from J, with 14 bases between. The CDR3 reads CASSLSPNVVELFF. Written as DNA, the CDR3 is TGTGCCAGCAGTTTAAGTCCTAACGTGGTGGAGCTGTTTTTT.

The chain uses TRBV7-3 and TRBJ1-2, with TRBD1 as a possible D gene (5 bases). This CDR3 is built from 13 residues. Trimming removed 4 bases at V and 2 bases at J, with 8 bases between. CDR1 and CDR2 (germline): SGHTA, FQGTGA. CDR3 residues: CASSWTSNYGYTF. CDR3 DNA: TGTGCCAGCAGCTGGACATCAAACTATGGCTACACCTTC.

The chain recombines TRBV5-1 with TRBJ1-1; 8 positions match TRBD1. The CDR3 has 15 residues. V lost 5 bases to trimming and J lost 1 base; unmatched junction nucleotides: 7. Germline-derived CDR1 and CDR2 are SGHRS and YFSETQ. CDR3 in amino acids: CASSGPGGWNTEAFF. CDR3 coding DNA: TGCGCCAGCAGTGGTCCAGGGGGCTGGAACACTGAAGCTTTCTTT.

The chain couples TRBV18 to TRBJ2-3, with a tentative D call TRBD2 (5 bases). Germline V gene data show CDR1 as KGHSH and CDR2 as LQKENI. Trimming stripped 2 bases from V and 2 bases from J, with 11 bases between. The CDR3 totals 15 residues. The CDR3 loop is CASSPAAEFTDTQYF. CDR3 nucleotides: TGTGCCAGCTCACCAGCAGCGGAATTCACAGATACGCAGTATTTT.